The 16 T cell receptor beta chains presented below share a single source sample, sequenced in a study of siplizumab effects on memory and regulatory T cells. Using immunoSEQ multiplex PCR, the repertoire was profiled, and TCRdb retains in-frame clones only, with some absent. The sample records around 100,000 clones, under 95% being singletons. The sample comprised Tregs sorted from blood. Every receptor here comes from a human donor in good health.

This chain joins TRBV19 and TRBJ2-5; no definite D call. This CDR3 contains 12 residues. Trimming pared 3 bases from V and 1 base from J, leaving 3 bases between. Germline V gene lookup returns CDR1 LNHDA and CDR2 SQIVND (reference sequence). CDR3 loop: CASSMGQETQYF. The DNA of the CDR3 is TGTGCCAGTAGTATGGGCCAAGAGACCCAGTACTTC.

The chain carries TRBV10-3 and TRBJ2-7; D unclear. This CDR3 contains 12 residues. The V gene lost 4 bases and the J gene lost 9 bases, with 13 bases spanning the gap. Germline loops: CDR1 ENHRY, CDR2 SYGVKD. For the CDR3, the DNA is TGTGCCATCAGTGTCGCCGCCGATTGGCAGTACTTC. Translation: CAISVAADWQYF.

CDR3 residues: CASSPFPGGWQFF. DNA of the CDR3: TGTGCCAGCAGCCCATTCCCGGGCGGGTGGCAGTTCTTC. The rearrangement links TRBV11-3 to TRBJ2-1; D perhaps matches TRBD2 (5 bases). From germline, CDR1 is SGHNT and CDR2 YENEEA. The CDR3 is 13 residues long. V was pared by 5 bases and J by 12 bases, with 17 bases between.

The chain employs TRBV9 and TRBJ2-7; no reliable D call. Trimming removed 3 bases from V and 3 bases from J, with 16 bases in between. Per the germline V gene, CDR1 is SGDLS and CDR2 is YYNGEE. CDR3 length: 15 residues. Written as DNA, the CDR3 is TGTGCCAGCAGCGAAAAACCGTGGTCAGGCTACGAGCAGTACTTC. Its translation: CASSEKPWSGYEQYF. The full variable domain, its missing parts supplied by reference TRBV9 and TRBJ2-7, is DSGVTQTPKHLITATGQRVTLRCSPRSGDLSVYWYQQSLDQGLQFLIQYYNGEERAKGNILERFSAQQFPDLHSELNLSSLELGDSALYFCASSEKPWSGYEQYFGPGTRLTVT.

The chain is built from TRBV27 and TRBJ2-2; D ambiguous. Germline-derived CDR1 and CDR2 are MNHEY and SMNVEV (reference sequence). This CDR3 is built from 15 residues. V was trimmed by 4 bases and J by 2 bases, leaving 11 bases between them. The CDR3 reads CASSWTYLNTGELFF. For the CDR3, the DNA is TGTGCCAGCAGTTGGACCTACCTTAACACCGGGGAGCTGTTTTTT.

This chain uses TRBV11-2 with TRBJ2-3, with a possible D match to TRBD2 (5 bases). V shed 4 bases and J shed 7 bases, with 6 bases lying between them. This CDR3 region has 11 residues. Germline loops: CDR1 SGHAT, CDR2 FQNNGV. CDR3 DNA: TGTGCCAGCAGCTCCGGGAATACGCAGTATTTT. The encoded protein is CASSSGNTQYF.

The count of this clone is one. The chain employs TRBV18 and TRBJ2-1; unclear D gene. The CDR3 spans 11 residues. From germline, CDR1 is KGHSH and CDR2 LQKENI. With 2 bases removed from V and 8 bases from J, the gap between germline ends came to 4 bases. The CDR3 nucleotides read TGTGCCAGCTCACCAACCGATGAGCAGTTCTTC. This gives the protein CASSPTDEQFF. The whole variable domain, filled in from reference TRBV18 and TRBJ2-1, reads NAGVMQNPRHLVRRRGQEARLRCSPMKGHSHVYWYRQLPEEGLKFMVYLQKENIIDESGMPKERFSAEFPKEGPSILRIQQVVRGDSAAYFCASSPTDEQFFGPGTRLTVL.

The chain is built from TRBV15 and TRBJ2-1; D might be TRBD2 (5 bases). This CDR3 region has 15 residues. Germline V gene sequence: CDR1 LNHNV, CDR2 YYDKDF (reference sequence). Trimming took off 3 bases at V and 2 bases at J, with 11 bases between the two ends. CDR3 sequence reads: CATSRDFRTYNEQFF. The CDR3 DNA is TGTGCCACCAGCAGGGACTTCAGAACCTACAATGAGCAGTTCTTC. The complete variable domain, with remaining parts taken from reference TRBV15 and TRBJ2-1, reads DAMVIQNPRYQVTQFGKPVTLSCSQTLNHNVMYWYQQKSSQAPKLLFHYYDKDFNNEADTPDNFQSRRPNTSFCFLDIRSPGLGDTAMYLCATSRDFRTYNEQFFGPGTRLTVL.

The chain combines TRBV6-5 with TRBJ2-3; D may be TRBD1 (5 bases). The CDR3 has 15 amino acids. The germline V gene has CDR1 MNHEY and CDR2 SVGAGI. V was clipped by 0 bases and J by 6 bases, with 13 bases between them. This CDR3 is CASSYSMPSGDTQYF. The CDR3 region has the DNA TGTGCCAGCAGTTACTCGATGCCGTCAGGGGATACGCAGTATTTT.

The rearrangement joins TRBV4-1 to TRBJ2-1, with TRBD2 matching over 7 bases. The CDR3 is 18 amino acids. V dropped 0 bases and J dropped 1; count of bases not matched to a gene: 9. From germline, CDR1 is MGHRA and CDR2 YSYEKL. CDR3 loop: CASSQDSGLGNSYNEQFF. DNA of the CDR3: TGCGCCAGCAGCCAAGATAGCGGGTTGGGGAATTCCTACAATGAGCAGTTCTTC.

J is TRBJ2-3 and V is TRBV5-4; possible D gene TRBD2, 6 bases. Germline CDR1 and CDR2: SGHNT and YYREEE (reference sequence). The CDR3 is made up of 15 amino acids. The V end was cut by 3 bases, the J end by 0 bases, with 11 bases between. The CDR3 DNA is TGTGCCAGCAGCTGGGGAGGACATAGCACAGATACGCAGTATTTT. Amino acids: CASSWGGHSTDTQYF.

The chain employs TRBV4-2 and TRBJ2-2; D gene uncertain. The CDR3 runs to 13 residues. Germline CDR1 and CDR2: LGHNA and YNFKEQ. V was trimmed by 0 bases and J by 7 bases, leaving 6 bases between them. Written as DNA, the CDR3 is TGTGCCAGCAGCCAAGATGTAGGCGGGGAGCTGTTTTTT. This codes for CASSQDVGGELFF.

This chain links TRBV7-9 with TRBJ2-7, with 10 nucleotides matching TRBD2. The CDR3 totals 16 residues. Germline V gene data show CDR1 as SEHNR and CDR2 as FQNEAQ (reference sequence). Unmatched junction bases numbered 12, after V lost 5 bases and J lost 5 bases. The CDR3 spells CASSRLLAGTTNEQYF. CDR3 bases: TGTGCCAGCAGCCGATTACTAGCGGGAACTACCAACGAGCAGTACTTC.

The CDR3 DNA reads TGTGCCAGCAGTGGGCCGCTGCAAGAGACCCAGTACTTC. Amino acid sequence: CASSGPLQETQYF. The rearrangement links TRBV6-1 to TRBJ2-5; D gene uncertain. Trimming took 4 bases from V and 2 from J, leaving 8 bases between them. Per the germline V gene, CDR1 is MNHNS and CDR2 is SASEGT. The CDR3 consists of 13 residues.

The chain employs TRBV7-6 and TRBJ2-3; 10 nucleotides align to TRBD2. J was trimmed by 1 base and V by 2 bases; bases with no gene match: 3. The length of the CDR3 is 16 residues. Germline CDR1 is SGHVS and CDR2 is FNYEAQ. The CDR3 DNA reads TGTGCCAGCAGCTTATGGGGGACTAGCGGCACAGATACGCAGTATTTT. It specifies CASSLWGTSGTDTQYF. The variable domain in full, with the rest retrieved from reference TRBV7-6 and TRBJ2-3, is GAGVSQSPRYKVTKRGQDVALRCDPISGHVSLYWYRQALGQGPEFLTYFNYEAQQDKSGLPNDRFSAERPEGSISTLTIQRTEQRDSAMYRCASSLWGTSGTDTQYFGPGTRLTVL.

The rearrangement links TRBV19 to TRBJ1-1; TRBD1 agrees at 8 bases. The CDR3 length is 12 residues. The V segment lost 11 bases and the J segment 5 bases; nucleotides outside the gene matches: 7. Germline lookup yields CDR1 LNHDA and CDR2 SQIVND (reference sequence). CDR3 protein: CAGRTGSTEAFF. The CDR3 DNA reads TGTGCCGGAAGGACAGGGTCGACTGAAGCTTTCTTT.